Included here is one T cell receptor beta chain sequence, with context. It was across several immunoSEQ plates that each subset's genomic DNA was evenly split. Using immunoSEQ multiplex PCR, the repertoire was profiled, and TCRdb retains in-frame clones only, with some absent. The sample has 2 million to 2.5 million clones; around 95% are singletons. These data are taken from a study of shared clonotypes between healthy human individuals. Background on the study: Each donor had three CD4 naive, three CD4 memory, two CD8 naive and one CD8 memory plate.

From germline, CDR1 is SGHDN and CDR2 FVKESK. V was trimmed by 4 bases and J by 2 bases, leaving 11 bases between them. The CDR3 has 14 residues. Investigators divided CD4+ cells into CD45RA+ naive and CD45RA-negative memory subsets. The V gene is TRBV14, the J gene TRBJ2-5, with D perhaps TRBD2 (6 bases). Sequencing used naive CD4+ T cells sorted from blood. Subset here: CD45RA+ positively selected. This TCR was recovered from a young man in good health. The CDR3 sequence: CASSLGGGQETQYF. The CDR3 DNA sequence: TGTGCCAGCAGCCTGGGTGGAGGGCAAGAGACCCAGTACTTC.